This record covers a single T cell receptor beta chain. This clone was picked up a small number of times. The specificity of this receptor is unknown. Nothing much larger sits one base from this clone, and base qualities are not available. These data originate in a study of blood T cell repertoires in COVID-19 (dated by TCRdb to 2020 to 2022). Regarding the study in general: Samples covering the acute and convalescent phases of COVID-19 were provided by collaborators in the United States, Italy and Spain. The repertoires were released in a freely available public database intended as a resource for research on the immune response to SARS-CoV-2. The prospective study material was composed of cDNA or gDNA derived from T cells, B-cell-depleted T cells, or PBMCs. Samples came from the ongoing ImmuneRACE study (first 160 participants) plus 1,254 subjects from 6 global collaborators. Subjects who had been exposed to COVID-19, were actively infected with it, or had recovered from it provided the deeply sampled blood TCRbeta repertoires that made up the dataset. Sample metadata almost always included a de-identified subject ID, COVID-19 status, age in years and sex. Where available, HLA class I and class II types were taken from metadata supplied by the sample provider and were not determined by assay-based typing. Overall results and qualifications from the work: The quantity of clinical and demographic metadata differed by source and by participant and was supplied without curation.

Participants in the prospective study were aged roughly 18 to 95 years, lived in 20 to 25 United States geographic areas, and enrolled through a virtual design. In the prospective study, cohorts were assigned on the basis of participant-reported clinical history obtained from a screening survey and a study questionnaire. In the prospective study, mobile phlebotomists collected whole blood, serum and a nasopharyngeal or oropharyngeal swab from each participant. Over a roughly two-month period, participants in the prospective study had the option of providing additional blood draws and questionnaires. Before DNA extraction, blood samples from the prospective study were shipped at room temperature or frozen. TCRbeta CDR3 regions were amplified from genomic DNA using the immunoSEQ Assay, a bias-controlled multiplex PCR. The study's processing was this. Nucleated cell counts per sample were estimated from amplification of reference gene primers within the assay. To quantify the absolute abundance of each unique TCRbeta CDR3 rearrangement, sequence reads were collapsed and filtered. For each sample, productive Simpson clonality was calculated as the square root of Simpson's diversity index over productive rearrangements. TCRdb carries this immuneACCESS record with in-frame sequences only. Its versions omit some clonotypes, under half of them owing to an unresolved V gene in the studies checked, with the rest unexplained. V and J calls and clone size are given by that table; D and trimming were obtained from the DNA. The sample contains approximately 240,000 clones, around 87% of them found a single time. In total, the top ten clones hold roughly 6% of the sample.

At the junction V is shortened by 9 bases and J by 4 bases, with 15 bases in between. The germline V gene encodes CDR1 LNHDA and CDR2 SQIVND (reference sequence). From cysteine to phenylalanine, the CDR3 is 13 amino acids long. Only the CDR3 portion is preserved as DNA: 39 bases, with reading frame beginning at the first base. This clonotype was sampled from a woman in her thirties with acute COVID-19. Source material: PBMCs or T cells enriched from blood (not recorded which). The chain employs TRBV19 and TRBJ1-2, with a tentative D gene TRBD1 over 5 matching bases. In nucleotides, the sequence is TGTGCCAGCCTGGATGACAGTCCCTATGGCTACACCTTC. Translated, this gives CASLDDSPYGYTF.